The 20 T cell receptor beta chains below all came from one sample that was sequenced in a study of OX40 agonist ivuxolimab in advanced cancers. Sequenced by immunoSEQ multiplex PCR; TCRdb stores in-frame clones only, minus some. The sample contains 20,000 or so clones, about 90% of which appear only once. The sequenced sample was CD4+ or CD8+ T cells sorted from blood, obtained in a trial of the OX40 agonist ivuxolimab. The receptors here all came from an adult with an advanced solid tumor such as melanoma, head and neck, liver or kidney cancer.

The chain recombines TRBV6-5 with TRBJ2-3; the D gene is possibly TRBD2 (6 bases). The CDR3 loop spans 15 amino acids. Trimming shortened V by 0 bases and J by 0 bases, and 7 bases separated the two germline ends. The germline CDR1 and CDR2 sequences are MNHEY and SVGAGI. The CDR3 is CASSYSGGSTDTQYF. Written as DNA, the CDR3 is TGTGCCAGCAGTTACTCCGGGGGTAGCACAGATACGCAGTATTTT.

This chain links TRBV6-6 with TRBJ2-2, with D uncertain. This CDR3 region has 13 residues. The germline gives CDR1 MNHNY, CDR2 SVGAGI (reference sequence). With 4 bases removed from V and 5 bases from J, the gap between germline ends came to 8 bases. The CDR3 DNA sequence: TGTGCCAGCAGTTTTAGGGTAACCGGGGAGCTGTTTTTT. This codes for CASSFRVTGELFF.

The V gene is TRBV5-4, the J gene TRBJ1-2, with D uncertain. CDR3 length: 13 residues. Germline values: CDR1 SGHNT, CDR2 YYREEE (reference sequence). The ends were cut back, 1 base at V and 6 bases at J, with 10 bases in the middle. The CDR3 protein is CASSLRAADGYTF. The CDR3, as DNA: TGTGCCAGCAGCTTGAGGGCAGCGGATGGCTACACCTTC.

The chain carries TRBV19 and TRBJ2-1, with D tentatively TRBD1 (6 bases). The CDR3 sequence is 13 residues long. Trimming stripped 8 bases from V and 3 bases from J, with 11 bases between. Per germline, CDR1 LNHDA and CDR2 SQIVND (reference sequence). The CDR3 DNA follows: TGTGCCAGTGGAAAGGACAGCTACAATGAGCAGTTCTTC. Protein product: CASGKDSYNEQFF. The entire variable domain, with the rest obtained from reference TRBV19 and TRBJ2-1, is as follows: DGGITQSPKYLFRKEGQNVTLSCEQNLNHDAMYWYRQDPGQGLRLIYYSQIVNDFQKGDIAEGYSVSREKKESFPLTVTSAQKNPTAFYLCASGKDSYNEQFFGPGTRLTVL.

This clone was observed a single time. This sequence joins TRBV18 and TRBJ2-2, with 7 nucleotides matching TRBD2. V was clipped by 6 bases and J by 2 bases; unmatched bases: 12. This CDR3 has 17 residues. The germline CDR1 and CDR2 sequences are KGHSH and LQKENI. The CDR3 protein is CASSPGSSGINTGELFF. CDR3 sequence (DNA): TGTGCCAGCTCCCCTGGTTCGAGCGGGATAAACACCGGGGAGCTGTTTTTT.

This chain links TRBV7-3 with TRBJ2-1, with 10 bases identical to TRBD2. Germline V lookup: CDR1 SGHTA, CDR2 FQGTGA. The CDR3 length is 15 residues. Germline trimming cut 4 bases from V and 2 bases from J; bases unmatched to any gene: 2. Here the CDR3 reads CASSSGLAAYNEQFF. Written as DNA, the CDR3 is TGTGCCAGCAGCTCTGGACTAGCGGCCTACAATGAGCAGTTCTTC.

V gene TRBV7-3 combines with J gene TRBJ2-1; 12 nucleotides match TRBD2. The CDR3 covers 16 residues. J lost 4 bases, V lost 5 bases, and 6 bases had no gene match. CDR1 is SGHTA, CDR2 FQGTGA, per germline. The CDR3 DNA reads as TGTGCCAGCAGCCCCGGACTAGCGGGATCATACAATGAGCAGTTCTTC. Encoded protein: CASSPGLAGSYNEQFF.

The chain is built from TRBV28 and TRBJ2-7; a possible D gene is TRBD1 (6 bases). Germline values: CDR1 MDHEN, CDR2 SYDVKM. The V end was cut by 7 bases, the J end by 5 bases, with 15 bases between. The CDR3 runs to 13 residues. The CDR3 coding sequence is TGTGCCAGCACCCCCGGACAGAAGCACGAGCAGTACTTC. Translation: CASTPGQKHEQYF.

The gene calls are TRBV25-1 and TRBJ1-2; D is uncertain. The V and J ends lost 6 bases and 5 bases respectively, with 7 bases between them. The CDR3 spans 11 residues. Per germline, CDR1 MGHDK and CDR2 SYGVNS. The CDR3 is CASRGGYGYTF. CDR3 DNA: TGTGCCAGCAGGGGAGGGTATGGCTACACCTTC.

J is TRBJ1-5 and V is TRBV7-2, with 9 bases lining up with TRBD1. Germline lookup yields CDR1 SGHTA and CDR2 FQGNSA. The CDR3 runs to 16 residues. Trimming took 5 bases from V and 4 from J; bases not matched to a gene: 9. The DNA for the CDR3 is TGTGCCAGCAGCCCCGCCATTGGACAGGGGAATCAGCCCCAGCATTTT. Its translation is CASSPAIGQGNQPQHF. Combining the CDR3 with reference TRBV7-2 and TRBJ1-5 gives the whole variable domain GAGVSQSPSNKVTEKGKDVELRCDPISGHTALYWYRQSLGQGLEFLIYFQGNSAPDKSGLPSDRFSAERTGGSVSTLTIQRTQQEDSAVYLCASSPAIGQGNQPQHFGDGTRLSIL.

The chain is built from TRBV9 and TRBJ1-5; D not resolved. Trimming removed 0 bases at V and 1 base at J, with 5 bases between. The germline V gene encodes CDR1 SGDLS and CDR2 YYNGEE. The length of the CDR3 is 14 residues. As DNA, the CDR3 is TGTGCCAGCAGCGTAGGTGGAAGCAATCAGCCCCAGCATTTT. Translated: CASSVGGSNQPQHF.

This chain connects TRBV19 to TRBJ2-1, with TRBD2 matching 8 bases. The CDR3 runs to 13 residues. J lost 8 bases, V lost 7 bases, and 7 bases had no gene match. Germline values: CDR1 LNHDA, CDR2 SQIVND (reference sequence). CDR3 DNA: TGTGCCAGTACGACCGGGGGGGGCTATGAGCAGTTCTTC. This encodes CASTTGGGYEQFF.

The chain has TRBV7-9 and TRBJ2-7, with D possibly TRBD1 on 5 matching bases. This CDR3 has 15 amino acids. V shed 1 base and J shed 0 bases, with 10 bases lying between them. Germline V gene data show CDR1 as SEHNR and CDR2 as FQNEAQ (reference sequence). CDR3 residues: CASSLGQGPSYEQYF. The CDR3 DNA is TGTGCCAGCAGCTTAGGCCAGGGCCCCTCCTACGAGCAGTACTTC.

This clone has only one observation. The J gene is TRBJ2-7, the V gene TRBV5-3; D is perhaps TRBD2 (6 bases). TRBV5-3 is identified as an open reading frame with a role that is uncertain. This CDR3 comprises 14 residues. The germline V and J ends were trimmed by 8 bases and 1 base, with 16 bases remaining between them. The CDR3 bases are TGTGCCAGGGGCAGGACTAAGGATTCCTACGAGCAGTACTTC. Translation: CARGRTKDSYEQYF.

This clone came up once. V is TRBV7-2 and J is TRBJ2-3, with 9 bases aligning to TRBD2. The CDR3 length is 17 residues. Germline CDR1 SGHTA, CDR2 FQGNSA. V gave up 1 base and J gave up 1 base; unmatched junction bases: 6. DNA of the CDR3: TGTGCCAGCAGCTTAGGAACTGGCGGGAGGGGCACAGATACGCAGTATTTT. Translating it yields CASSLGTGGRGTDTQYF. The variable domain in full, with the rest retrieved from reference TRBV7-2 and TRBJ2-3, is GAGVSQSPSNKVTEKGKDVELRCDPISGHTALYWYRQSLGQGLEFLIYFQGNSAPDKSGLPSDRFSAERTGGSVSTLTIQRTQQEDSAVYLCASSLGTGGRGTDTQYFGPGTRLTVL.

V usage is TRBV11-3 and J usage is TRBJ2-5; 7 positions match TRBD1. The V and J ends lost 5 bases and 1 base, in that order; junction bases with no gene match: 4. The length of the CDR3 is 14 residues. Germline assignment: CDR1 SGHNT and CDR2 YENEEA. CDR3 in DNA: TGTGCCAGCAGCCATCGGGACAGCCAAGAGACCCAGTACTTC. This encodes CASSHRDSQETQYF.

CDR3 DNA sequence: TGCGCCAGCAGCCCGCTACTAGCGGGACGCCTCTCCTACAATGAGCAGTTCTTC. Translated, it gives CASSPLLAGRLSYNEQFF. V usage is TRBV4-3 and J usage is TRBJ2-1, with 10 bases that match TRBD2. The CDR3 contains 18 residues. The germline V gene encodes CDR1 LGHNA and CDR2 YSLEER. The V segment lost 4 bases and the J segment 0 bases; nucleotides outside the gene matches: 9.

The genes are TRBV28 and TRBJ2-7; 14 bases are a match to TRBD2. V gave up 5 bases and J gave up 6 bases; unmatched junction bases: 12. This CDR3 spans 17 amino acids. Germline V gene lookup returns CDR1 MDHEN and CDR2 SYDVKM. CDR3 sequence: CASSPTYGLAGGLEQYF. The CDR3 coding sequence is TGTGCCAGCAGTCCGACATACGGACTAGCGGGAGGCCTCGAGCAGTACTTC.

This sequence joins TRBV27 and TRBJ1-4; D ambiguous. Germline lookup yields CDR1 MNHEY and CDR2 SMNVEV (reference sequence). This CDR3 comprises 16 residues. Trimming left V 1 base short and J 3 bases short, with 12 bases between. CDR3 loop: CASSLLGLPANEKLFF. The DNA of the CDR3 is TGTGCCAGCAGTTTATTGGGCCTACCCGCTAATGAAAAACTGTTTTTT.

V gene TRBV5-6 combines with J gene TRBJ2-7, with a weak D call TRBD1 (5 bases). V was shortened by 3 bases and J by 1 base, with 8 bases between the two germline ends. The CDR3 spans 13 residues. Per the germline V gene, CDR1 is SGHDT and CDR2 is YYEEEE. CDR3 in DNA: TGTGCCAGCAGCTGGGGCATTTCCTACGAGCAGTACTTC. Translation: CASSWGISYEQYF.